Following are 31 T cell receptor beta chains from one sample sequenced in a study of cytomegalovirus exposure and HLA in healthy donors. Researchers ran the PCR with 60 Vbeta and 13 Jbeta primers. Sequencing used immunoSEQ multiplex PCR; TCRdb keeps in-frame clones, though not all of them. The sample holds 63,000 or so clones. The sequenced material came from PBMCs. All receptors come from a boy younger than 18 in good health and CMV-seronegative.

In DNA form, the CDR3 reads TGTGCCAGCAGCATCGGGACTAGCGGGGCAGATACGCAGTATTTT. It specifies CASSIGTSGADTQYF. The chain carries TRBV7-2 and TRBJ2-3; 13 bases match TRBD2. Germline-derived CDR1 and CDR2 are SGHTA and FQGNSA. The CDR3 consists of 15 residues. With 5 bases clipped from V and 4 bases from J, the junction kept 3 bases outside the gene matches.

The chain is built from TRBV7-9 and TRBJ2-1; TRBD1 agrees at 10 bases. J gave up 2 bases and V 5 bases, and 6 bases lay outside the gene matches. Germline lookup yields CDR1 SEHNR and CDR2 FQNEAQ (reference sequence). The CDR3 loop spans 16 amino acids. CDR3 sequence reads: CASSARDRGPYNEQFF. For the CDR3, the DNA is TGTGCCAGCAGCGCGCGGGACAGGGGCCCCTACAATGAGCAGTTCTTC.

The CDR3 protein is CASSLAVGGGEKLFF. The DNA of the CDR3 is TGTGCCAGCAGCTTGGCTGTAGGGGGCGGTGAAAAACTGTTTTTT. V and J are TRBV5-6 and TRBJ1-4, with 7 bases aligning to TRBD1. Germline V CDR1 and CDR2: SGHDT, YYEEEE. This CDR3 has 15 residues. V dropped 0 bases and J dropped 7; count of bases not matched to a gene: 6.

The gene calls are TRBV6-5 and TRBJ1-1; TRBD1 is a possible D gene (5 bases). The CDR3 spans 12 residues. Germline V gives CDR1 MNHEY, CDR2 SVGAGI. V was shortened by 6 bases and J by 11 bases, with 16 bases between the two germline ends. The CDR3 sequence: CASSDAGEGAFF. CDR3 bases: TGTGCCAGCAGCGACGCGGGGGAAGGTGCTTTCTTT.

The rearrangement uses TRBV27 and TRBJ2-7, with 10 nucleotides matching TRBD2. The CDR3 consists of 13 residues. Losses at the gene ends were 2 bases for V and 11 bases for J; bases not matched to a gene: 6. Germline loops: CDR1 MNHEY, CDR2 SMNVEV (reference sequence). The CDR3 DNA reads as TGTGCCAGCAGTTTAAGGCGGACTAGCGGAGAGTACTTC. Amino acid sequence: CASSLRRTSGEYF.

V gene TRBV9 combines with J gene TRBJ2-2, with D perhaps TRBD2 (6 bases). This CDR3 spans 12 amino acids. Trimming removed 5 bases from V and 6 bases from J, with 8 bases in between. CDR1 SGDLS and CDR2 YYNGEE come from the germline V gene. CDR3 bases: TGTGCCAGCAGGAGCGGGCCCGGGGAGCTGTTTTTT. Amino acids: CASRSGPGELFF.

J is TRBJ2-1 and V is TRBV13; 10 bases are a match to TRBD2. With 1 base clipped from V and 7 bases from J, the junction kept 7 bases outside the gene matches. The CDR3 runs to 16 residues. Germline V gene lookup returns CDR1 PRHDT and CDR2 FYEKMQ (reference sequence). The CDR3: CASSLVLAGVRNEQFF. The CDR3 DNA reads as TGTGCCAGCAGCTTAGTGCTAGCGGGAGTAAGAAATGAGCAGTTCTTC. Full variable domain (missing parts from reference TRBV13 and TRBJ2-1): AAGVIQSPRHLIKEKRETATLKCYPIPRHDTVYWYQQGPGQDPQFLISFYEKMQSDKGSIPDRFSAQQFSDYHSELNMSSLELGDSALYFCASSLVLAGVRNEQFFGPGTRLTVL.

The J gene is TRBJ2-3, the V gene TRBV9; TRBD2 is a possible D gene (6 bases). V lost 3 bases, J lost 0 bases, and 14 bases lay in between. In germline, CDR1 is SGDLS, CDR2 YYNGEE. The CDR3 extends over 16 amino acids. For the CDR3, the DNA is TGTGCCAGCAGCGGGGCCCGGGGGACTAGCACAGATACGCAGTATTTT. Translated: CASSGARGTSTDTQYF.

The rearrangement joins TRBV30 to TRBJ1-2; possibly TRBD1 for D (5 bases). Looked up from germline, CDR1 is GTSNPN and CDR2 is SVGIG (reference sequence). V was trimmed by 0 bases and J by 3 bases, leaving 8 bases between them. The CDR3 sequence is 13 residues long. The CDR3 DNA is TGTGCCTGGAGTGTCGGGGGTGACTATGGCTACACCTTC. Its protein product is CAWSVGGDYGYTF.

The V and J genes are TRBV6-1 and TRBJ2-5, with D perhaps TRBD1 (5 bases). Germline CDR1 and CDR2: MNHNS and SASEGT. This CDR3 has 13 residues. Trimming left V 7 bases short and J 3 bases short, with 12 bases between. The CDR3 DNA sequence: TGTGCCAGCACCAGTCAGGGAAAAGAGACCCAGTACTTC. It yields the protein CASTSQGKETQYF.

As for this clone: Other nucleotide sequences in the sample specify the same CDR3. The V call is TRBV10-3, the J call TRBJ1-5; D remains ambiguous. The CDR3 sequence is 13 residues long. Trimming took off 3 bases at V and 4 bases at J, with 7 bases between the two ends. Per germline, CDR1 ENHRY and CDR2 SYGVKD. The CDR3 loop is CAISDGPNQPQHF. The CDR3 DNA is TGTGCCATCAGTGACGGTCCTAATCAGCCCCAGCATTTT.

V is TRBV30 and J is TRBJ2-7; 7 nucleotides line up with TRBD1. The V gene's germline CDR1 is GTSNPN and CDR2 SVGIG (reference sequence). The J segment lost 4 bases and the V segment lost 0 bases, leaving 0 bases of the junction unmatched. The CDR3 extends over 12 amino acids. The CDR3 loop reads CAWSVQGYEQYF. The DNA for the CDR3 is TGTGCCTGGAGTGTACAGGGGTACGAGCAGTACTTC.

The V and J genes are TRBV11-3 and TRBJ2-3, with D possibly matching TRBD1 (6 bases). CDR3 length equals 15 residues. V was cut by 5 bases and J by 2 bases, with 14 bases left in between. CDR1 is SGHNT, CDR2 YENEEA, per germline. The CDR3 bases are TGTGCCAGCAGCCCTAAAAGGGGGTACACAGATACGCAGTATTTT. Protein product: CASSPKRGYTDTQYF.

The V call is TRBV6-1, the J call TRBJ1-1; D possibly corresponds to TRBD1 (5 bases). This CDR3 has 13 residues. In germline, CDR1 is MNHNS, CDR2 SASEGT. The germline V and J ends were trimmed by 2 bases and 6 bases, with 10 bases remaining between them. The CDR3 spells CASSEMGGAEAFF. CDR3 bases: TGTGCCAGCAGTGAAATGGGGGGGGCTGAAGCTTTCTTT.

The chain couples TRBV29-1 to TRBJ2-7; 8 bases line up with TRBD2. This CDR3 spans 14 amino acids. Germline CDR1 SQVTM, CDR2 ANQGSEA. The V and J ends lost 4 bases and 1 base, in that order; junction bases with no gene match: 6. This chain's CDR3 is CSVAKSGSSYEQYF. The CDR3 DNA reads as TGCAGCGTTGCTAAGAGCGGGAGTTCCTACGAGCAGTACTTC.

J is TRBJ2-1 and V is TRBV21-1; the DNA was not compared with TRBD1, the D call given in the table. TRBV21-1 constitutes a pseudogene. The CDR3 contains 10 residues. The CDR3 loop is CASPRYRGFF. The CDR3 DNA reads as TGTGCCAGCCCACGGTACAGGGGGTTCTTC.

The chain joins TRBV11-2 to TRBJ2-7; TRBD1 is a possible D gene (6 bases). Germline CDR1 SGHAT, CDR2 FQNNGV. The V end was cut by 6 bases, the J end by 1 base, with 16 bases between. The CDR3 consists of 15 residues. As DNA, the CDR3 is TGTGCCAGCAGTCAGCCAGGGGTGGGTTCCTACGAGCAGTACTTC. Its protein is CASSQPGVGSYEQYF.

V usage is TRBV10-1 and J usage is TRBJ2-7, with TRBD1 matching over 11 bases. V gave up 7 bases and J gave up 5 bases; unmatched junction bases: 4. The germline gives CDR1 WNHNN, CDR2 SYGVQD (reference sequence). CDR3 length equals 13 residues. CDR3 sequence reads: CASTSGQGDEQYF. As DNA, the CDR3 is TGCGCCAGCACCTCGGGACAGGGGGACGAGCAGTACTTC.

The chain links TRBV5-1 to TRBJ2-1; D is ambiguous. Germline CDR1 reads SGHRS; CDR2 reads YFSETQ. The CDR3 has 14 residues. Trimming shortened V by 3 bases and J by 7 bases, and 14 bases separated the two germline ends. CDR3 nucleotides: TGCGCCAGCAGCTCGCTAGTAGTCAAGAATGAGCAGTTCTTC. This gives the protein CASSSLVVKNEQFF.

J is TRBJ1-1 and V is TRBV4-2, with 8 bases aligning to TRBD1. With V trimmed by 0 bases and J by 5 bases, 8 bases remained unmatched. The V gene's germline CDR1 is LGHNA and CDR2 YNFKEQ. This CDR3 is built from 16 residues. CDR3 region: CASSQDMNRGRTEAFF. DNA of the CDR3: TGTGCCAGCAGCCAAGATATGAACAGGGGGAGGACTGAAGCTTTCTTT.

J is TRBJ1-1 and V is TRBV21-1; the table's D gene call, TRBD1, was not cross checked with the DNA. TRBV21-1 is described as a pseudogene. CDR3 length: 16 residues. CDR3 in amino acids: CASSKDPPTANTEAFF. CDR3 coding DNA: TGTGCCAGCAGCAAAGACCCACCCACAGCCAACACTGAAGCTTTCTTT.

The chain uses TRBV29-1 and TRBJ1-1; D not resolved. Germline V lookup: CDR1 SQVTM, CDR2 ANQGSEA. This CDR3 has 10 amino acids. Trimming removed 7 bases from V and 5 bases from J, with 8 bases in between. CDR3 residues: CSAGDTEAFF. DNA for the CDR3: TGCAGCGCCGGGGATACTGAAGCTTTCTTT.

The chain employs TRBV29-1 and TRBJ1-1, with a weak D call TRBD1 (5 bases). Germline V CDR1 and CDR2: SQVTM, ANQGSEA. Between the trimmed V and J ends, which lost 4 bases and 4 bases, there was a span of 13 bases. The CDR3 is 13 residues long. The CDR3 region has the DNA TGCAGCGTTGTAAAGAAGGGGCTCACTGAAGCTTTCTTT. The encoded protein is CSVVKKGLTEAFF.

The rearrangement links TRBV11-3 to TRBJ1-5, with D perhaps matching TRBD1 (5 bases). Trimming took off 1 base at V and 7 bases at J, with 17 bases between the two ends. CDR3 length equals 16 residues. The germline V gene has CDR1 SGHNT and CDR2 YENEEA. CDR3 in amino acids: CASSLVRGILGQPQHF. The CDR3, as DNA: TGTGCCAGCAGCTTAGTCCGGGGGATCCTGGGACAGCCCCAGCATTTT.

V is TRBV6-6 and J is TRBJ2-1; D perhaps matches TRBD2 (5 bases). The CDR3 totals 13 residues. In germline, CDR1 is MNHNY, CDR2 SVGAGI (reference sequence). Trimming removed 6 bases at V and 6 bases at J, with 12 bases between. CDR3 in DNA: TGTGCCAGCAGCTCCACTAGTCGCAATGAGCAGTTCTTC. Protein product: CASSSTSRNEQFF.

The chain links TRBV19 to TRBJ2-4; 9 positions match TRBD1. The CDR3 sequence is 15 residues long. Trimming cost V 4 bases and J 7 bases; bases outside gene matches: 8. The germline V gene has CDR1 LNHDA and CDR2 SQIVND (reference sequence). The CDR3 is CASSKTGTGSNIQYF. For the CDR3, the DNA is TGTGCCAGTAGTAAAACCGGGACAGGGTCGAACATTCAGTACTTC.

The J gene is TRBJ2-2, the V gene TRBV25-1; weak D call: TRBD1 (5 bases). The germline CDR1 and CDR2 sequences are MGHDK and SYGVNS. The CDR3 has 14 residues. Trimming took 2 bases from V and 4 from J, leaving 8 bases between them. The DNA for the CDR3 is TGTGCCAGCAGTGAACAGGGTGGCACCGGGGAGCTGTTTTTT. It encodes CASSEQGGTGELFF.

The CDR3 spells CSVESGGGTDTQYF. The CDR3 DNA reads TGCAGCGTTGAATCAGGGGGCGGCACAGATACGCAGTATTTT. The chain carries TRBV29-1 and TRBJ2-3, with TRBD1 identical over 8 bases. CDR3 length: 14 amino acids. After removal of 2 bases from V and 1 base from J, the junction contained 2 bases not matched to a gene. Germline-derived CDR1 and CDR2 are SQVTM and ANQGSEA.

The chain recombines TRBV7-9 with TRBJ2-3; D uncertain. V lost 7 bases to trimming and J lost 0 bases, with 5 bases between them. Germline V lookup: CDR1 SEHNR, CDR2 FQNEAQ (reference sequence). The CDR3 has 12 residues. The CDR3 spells CASTRSTDTQYF. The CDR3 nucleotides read TGTGCCAGCACCAGGAGCACAGATACGCAGTATTTT.

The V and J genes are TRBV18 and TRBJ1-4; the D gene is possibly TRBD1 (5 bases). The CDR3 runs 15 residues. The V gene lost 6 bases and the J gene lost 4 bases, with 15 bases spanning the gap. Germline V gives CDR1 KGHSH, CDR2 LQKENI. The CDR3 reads CASSREGTFNEKLFF. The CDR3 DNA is TGTGCCAGCTCGAGGGAGGGGACGTTTAATGAAAAACTGTTTTTT.

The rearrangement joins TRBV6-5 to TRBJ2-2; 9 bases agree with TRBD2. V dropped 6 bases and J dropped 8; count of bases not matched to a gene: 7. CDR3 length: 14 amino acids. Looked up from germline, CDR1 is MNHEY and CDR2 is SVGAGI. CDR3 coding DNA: TGTGCCAGCAGGGTAGCGGGAGAGATGGGGGAGCTGTTTTTT. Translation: CASRVAGEMGELFF.